Detailed here is one TCR beta chain. Antigen: not known. The authors made TCR cDNA by 5'RACE template switching, adding a universal primer site and UMIs. TCRdb analysed the 5' RACE reads with MiXCR anew, one entry per CDR3 protein. The repertoire consists of 300,000 or so distinct CDR3 sequences, with around 10% occurring once and the leading ten covering about 3%. The data were obtained in a study of T cells after yellow fever vaccination. The study's findings and limits: Among all clonotypes, a small share was observed in both CD4 and CD8 compartments. The bulk population could contribute abundant contaminating clonotypes to FACS-sorted repertoires.

The sequences come from CD4+ T cells sorted from PBMCs, collected 5 days after the yellow fever booster vaccination. This clonotype originated in a man between 18 and 35 years old who received the YFV17D yellow fever vaccine.

Here the CDR3 reads CASSHKLAGLYNEQFF. As DNA, the CDR3 is TGTGCCAGCAGTCACAAACTAGCGGGGTTATACAATGAGCAGTTCTTC. V gene TRBV7-9 combines with J gene TRBJ2-1; 10 bases fit TRBD2. V shed 6 bases, J shed 4 bases, and the junction held 9 bases outside the gene matches. This CDR3 is 16 amino acids long. CDR1 is SEHNR and CDR2 is FQNEAQ in the germline V gene (reference sequence).